A single sample is the source of the 21 T cell receptor beta chains below, sequenced in a study of Ad26.COV2.S vaccination and SARS-CoV-2 variants. Treatment in this sample: some 20 received Ad26.COV2.S at low or high dose, single or two shots; a few received placebo; per-sample allocation not given. The samples were gathered on day 63 after the first injection of vaccine or placebo. TCRdb's table, derived via immunoSEQ multiplex PCR, lists solely in-frame clones and lacks some. The data contain around 340,000 clones, 80% to 90% of them singletons. The sample consisted of peripheral blood, taken in a trial of Ad26.COV2.S vaccine versus placebo. The receptors were sampled from a person between 18 and 65 years old who received the Ad26.COV2.S COVID-19 vaccine or a placebo.

The V gene is TRBV5-4, the J gene TRBJ1-1; no clear D. Trimming cost V 0 bases and J 0 bases, with 12 bases left between them. Germline V gives CDR1 SGHNT, CDR2 YYREEE (reference sequence). This CDR3 comprises 16 residues. As DNA, the CDR3 is TGTGCCAGCAGCTTGGGGCTTTCCGCTCTGAACACTGAAGCTTTCTTT. This sequence encodes CASSLGLSALNTEAFF.

DNA for the CDR3: TGTGCCAGCAGTGACAACAGGGGGCGCAACTATGGCTACACCTTC. Translating gives CASSDNRGRNYGYTF. The rearrangement uses TRBV6-1 and TRBJ1-2, with 9 bases lining up with TRBD1. Trimming at V came to 3 bases and at J to 2 bases, leaving 4 bases not matched to a gene. From germline, CDR1 is MNHNS and CDR2 SASEGT. This CDR3 is 15 amino acids long.

This clone was seen only once. The gene calls are TRBV5-5 and TRBJ1-5, with D hard to call. CDR3 length: 15 amino acids. CDR1 SGHKS and CDR2 YYEKEE come from the germline V gene (reference sequence). Trimming cost V 1 base and J 5 bases, with 13 bases left between them. CDR3 sequence: CASSLNGVRDQPQHF. CDR3 nucleotide sequence: TGTGCCAGCAGCTTGAACGGGGTTCGGGATCAGCCCCAGCATTTT.

V usage is TRBV6-2 or TRBV6-3 and J usage is TRBJ1-1; D remains unclear. Germline V lookup: CDR1 MNHEY, CDR2 SVGEGT. The CDR3 length is 15 residues. Trimming removed 4 bases from V and 3 bases from J, with 15 bases in between. The CDR3 reads CASSFDPPADTEAFF. In nucleotides, the CDR3 is TGTGCCAGCAGTTTCGACCCACCAGCGGACACTGAAGCTTTCTTT.

V usage is TRBV29-1 and J usage is TRBJ2-7; D is unresolved. Germline V CDR1 and CDR2: SQVTM, ANQGSEA. V lost 2 bases to trimming and J lost 7 bases, with 9 bases between them. The CDR3 is 11 amino acids. CDR3 coding DNA: TGCAGCGTTGAACGAGTGGGGGAGCAGTACTTC. The encoded protein is CSVERVGEQYF.

This clone was observed once. V gene TRBV25-1 combines with J gene TRBJ1-2; possibly TRBD1 for D (6 bases). V was cut by 8 bases and J by 4 bases, with 20 bases left in between. The CDR3 runs 15 residues. Looked up from germline, CDR1 is MGHDK and CDR2 is SYGVNS. CDR3 residues: CASSGASGQFYGYTF. The CDR3 nucleotides are TGTGCCAGCTCCGGGGCGAGCGGACAGTTCTATGGCTACACCTTC.

This chain uses TRBV5-1 with TRBJ2-2; D ambiguous. This CDR3 is 14 amino acids long. V lost 7 bases, J lost 4 bases, and 14 bases lay in between. Germline-derived CDR1 and CDR2 are SGHRS and YFSETQ. Here the CDR3 DNA reads TGCGCCAGCTCTACCCGACTTATCACCGGGGAGCTGTTTTTT. It translates to CASSTRLITGELFF.

This clone appeared once. V gene TRBV5-1 combines with J gene TRBJ1-2, with a weak D call TRBD1 (5 bases). Trimming stripped 7 bases from V and 5 bases from J, with 21 bases between. Germline-derived CDR1 and CDR2 are SGHRS and YFSETQ. The CDR3 sequence is 15 residues long. CDR3 residues: CASGPGRSTSYGYTF. DNA of the CDR3: TGCGCCAGCGGACCGGGACGATCCACGTCTTATGGCTACACCTTC.

The CDR3 loop is CASSSRGGADTQYF. The DNA of the CDR3 is TGTGCCAGCAGTTCCCGGGGGGGGGCGGATACGCAGTATTTT. The J gene is TRBJ2-3, the V gene TRBV27, with TRBD2 identical over 8 bases. There are 14 residues in the CDR3. Per the germline V gene, CDR1 is MNHEY and CDR2 is SMNVEV (reference sequence). J was trimmed by 6 bases and V by 4 bases; bases with no gene match: 6.

V and J are TRBV27 and TRBJ2-2, with 13 bases that match TRBD2. Germline V lookup: CDR1 MNHEY, CDR2 SMNVEV (reference sequence). The length of the CDR3 is 18 residues. The V segment lost 0 bases and the J segment 6 bases; nucleotides outside the gene matches: 7. CDR3 nucleotide sequence: TGTGCCAGCAGTTTATCCATATTACTAGCGGGGGGGCCCGGGGAGCTGTTTTTT. Protein sequence: CASSLSILLAGGPGELFF.

V is TRBV5-5 and J is TRBJ1-4; 8 bases align to TRBD1. The CDR3 contains 15 residues. Unmatched junction bases numbered 3, after V lost 4 bases and J lost 1 base. Germline V gives CDR1 SGHKS, CDR2 YYEKEE (reference sequence). CDR3 region: CASSPTGGTNEKLFF. The CDR3 DNA sequence: TGTGCCAGCAGCCCCACAGGGGGAACTAATGAAAAACTGTTTTTT.

The genes are TRBV4-1 and TRBJ1-2; 9 nucleotides align to TRBD1. CDR1 and CDR2 (germline): MGHRA, YSYEKL. Trimming removed 0 bases from V and 8 bases from J; junction bases left unmatched: 10. There are 16 residues in the CDR3. CDR3 in amino acids: CASSQEGVQGALGYTF. The CDR3 DNA sequence: TGCGCCAGCAGCCAAGAAGGTGTACAGGGGGCGTTGGGCTACACCTTC.

The chain combines TRBV28 with TRBJ1-1; 10 bases are shared with TRBD1. The ends lost 7 bases at V and 5 bases at J; junction bases unmatched: 10. This CDR3 has 15 residues. Germline V lookup: CDR1 MDHEN, CDR2 SYDVKM. DNA of the CDR3: TGTGCCAGCACGGAGACAGGGGGCGGGTGGACTGAAGCTTTCTTT. It encodes CASTETGGGWTEAFF.

The rearrangement uses TRBV19 and TRBJ2-1; TRBD2 matches at 8 bases. J gave up 4 bases and V 3 bases, and 8 bases lay outside the gene matches. Germline V CDR1 and CDR2: LNHDA, SQIVND (reference sequence). This CDR3 comprises 16 residues. DNA of the CDR3: TGTGCCAGTAGTATTGGTCGACTAGCGCTATACAATGAGCAGTTCTTC. Amino acid sequence: CASSIGRLALYNEQFF.

The genes are TRBV4-2 and TRBJ1-5, with D tentatively TRBD1 (5 bases). Trimming pared 1 base from V and 3 bases from J, leaving 10 bases between. The CDR3 is made up of 15 amino acids. Germline V gene sequence: CDR1 LGHNA, CDR2 YNFKEQ. The DNA of the CDR3 is TGTGCCAGCAGCCAAGTATGGGGGGACAATCAGCCCCAGCATTTT. It translates to CASSQVWGDNQPQHF.

The chain employs TRBV6-2 or TRBV6-3 and TRBJ1-2; 8 bases align to TRBD1. The CDR3 covers 15 residues. The V gene end was trimmed by 6 bases and the J gene end by 4 bases; junction bases not matched to a gene: 10. Looked up from germline, CDR1 is MNHEY and CDR2 is SVGEGT. CDR3 DNA: TGTGCCAGCAGCCCAGGGACAGGCGTAACCTATGGCTACACCTTC. Encoded protein: CASSPGTGVTYGYTF.

CDR3 bases: TGTGCCAGCAGCTTGGGGACAGGAGTTTACGAGCAGTACTTC. Its translation: CASSLGTGVYEQYF. The V gene is TRBV5-6, the J gene TRBJ2-7; 7 bases agree with TRBD1. Germline CDR1 SGHDT, CDR2 YYEEEE. This CDR3 contains 14 residues. V was clipped by 0 bases and J by 4 bases; unmatched bases: 4.

This clone was detected once. The rearrangement joins TRBV3-1 (or the pseudogene TRBV3-2) to TRBJ1-4, with 7 nucleotides matching TRBD1. CDR1 and CDR2 from the germline V gene are LGHDT and YNNKEL (reference sequence). The CDR3 is 16 residues long. With V trimmed by 6 bases and J by 4 bases, 11 bases remained unmatched. The CDR3, as DNA: TGTGCCAGCAGACTAAATATGGGACAGAATAATGAAAAACTGTTTTTT. Its protein product is CASRLNMGQNNEKLFF.

The chain carries TRBV5-6 and TRBJ2-1; D remains unclear. Germline V gene sequence: CDR1 SGHDT, CDR2 YYEEEE. V was trimmed by 0 bases and J by 0 bases, leaving 7 bases between them. The CDR3 totals 15 residues. CDR3 sequence: CASSLGFGSYNEQFF. CDR3 DNA sequence: TGTGCCAGCAGCTTGGGATTTGGCTCCTACAATGAGCAGTTCTTC. Filled out from reference TRBV5-6 and TRBJ2-1, the complete variable domain reads DAGVTQSPTHLIKTRGQQVTLRCSPKSGHDTVSWYQQALGQGPQFIFQYYEEEERQRGNFPDRFSGHQFPNYSSELNVNALLLGDSALYLCASSLGFGSYNEQFFGPGTRLTVL.

This CDR3 reads CASSDWGKNNEQFF. CDR3 sequence (DNA): TGTGCCAGCAGTGATTGGGGGAAAAACAATGAGCAGTTCTTC. The chain recombines TRBV6-1 with TRBJ2-1; possibly TRBD1 or TRBD2 for D (5 bases each). The CDR3 consists of 14 residues. V lost 3 bases and J lost 5, with 11 bases in between. The germline V gene encodes CDR1 MNHNS and CDR2 SASEGT.

This chain connects TRBV19 to TRBJ1-5; D gene unclear. With 1 base removed from V and 7 bases from J, the gap between germline ends came to 11 bases. The germline gives CDR1 LNHDA, CDR2 SQIVND (reference sequence). This CDR3 spans 14 amino acids. CDR3 DNA sequence: TGTGCCAGTAGTATAGCGGGGATGGGACAGCCCCAGCATTTT. Its translation: CASSIAGMGQPQHF.